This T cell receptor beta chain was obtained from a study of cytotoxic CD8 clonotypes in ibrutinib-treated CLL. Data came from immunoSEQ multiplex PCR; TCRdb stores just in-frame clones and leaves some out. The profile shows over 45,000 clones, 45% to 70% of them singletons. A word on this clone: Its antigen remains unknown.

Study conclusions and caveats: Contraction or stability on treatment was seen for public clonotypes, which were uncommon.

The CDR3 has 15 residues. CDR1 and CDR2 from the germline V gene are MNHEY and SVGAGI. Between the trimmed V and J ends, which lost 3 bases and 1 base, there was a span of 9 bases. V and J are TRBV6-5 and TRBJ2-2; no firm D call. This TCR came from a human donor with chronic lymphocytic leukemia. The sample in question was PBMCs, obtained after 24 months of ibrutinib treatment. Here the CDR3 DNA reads TGTGCCAGCAGTTATCAGACTTGGAACACCGGGGAGCTGTTTTTT. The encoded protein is CASSYQTWNTGELFF.